This T cell receptor (beta chain) was recovered during a study of cytomegalovirus exposure and HLA in healthy donors. The overall study: Previous work identified some 120 million unique TCR beta sequences from about 179 million T cells. Study findings and constraints: Follow-up analysis later connected one missense variant in DCLRE1C with trimming of TCR beta V- and J-genes.

Amplification used 60 Vbeta primers and 13 Jbeta primers. Clones were read by immunoSEQ multiplex PCR, and TCRdb kept only the in-frame ones, dropping some. The sample includes about 130,000 clones, 77% of them seen just once. This clone was observed a few times. As yet, its antigen is unknown. The CDR3 covers 13 residues. Per germline, CDR1 SGHNT and CDR2 YYREEE (reference sequence). The V gene lost 0 bases and the J gene lost 6 bases, with 7 bases spanning the gap. The rearrangement links TRBV5-4 to TRBJ2-1; D is uncertain. The sequence was obtained from a male donor in good health and CMV-seropositive. The sequencing sample was made of PBMCs. This chain's CDR3 is CASSLATFNEQFF. For the CDR3, the DNA is TGTGCCAGCAGCTTGGCTACCTTCAATGAGCAGTTCTTC.